The source of this T cell receptor beta chain is a study of T-cell reconstitution after alpha-beta-depleted transplantation in children. Germline-derived CDR1 and CDR2 are ENHRY and SYGVKD. The CDR3 contains 14 residues. Of note for this clonotype: One junction end does not reproduce the germline sequence, and a read error may be involved.

The TCRbeta library was prepared with unique molecular identifiers. MiXCR, run by TCRdb on the PCR reads, gives a single entry per CDR3 protein. The sample carries 200,000 or so distinct CDR3 sequences, 5.5% to 7% recorded once. This TCR derives from a boy younger than 10 with acute lymphoblastic leukemia, due to receive a stem cell transplant. The chain combines TRBV10-3 with TRBJ2-7; D is tentatively TRBD1 or TRBD2 (5 bases each). The sample was PBMCs, taken before TCRalphabeta/CD19-depleted stem cell transplant. This CDR3 is CAMGPGTVTYKQYF. DNA of the CDR3: TGTGCCATGGGCCCCGGGACGGTAACCTACAAGCAGTACTTC.